A selection of T cell receptor beta chains follows, all from one sample in a study of T cell changes during pregnancy in multiple sclerosis. Generated by immunoSEQ multiplex PCR, the TCRdb table keeps only in-frame clones and is missing some. The table records 45,000 to 70,000 clones, about 91% of them present only once. The sequenced sample was CD4+ T cells from peripheral blood mononuclear cells, obtained in the second trimester of pregnancy. These receptors were obtained from a female donor with multiple sclerosis, enrolled in a pregnancy study. The CDR3 runs from the conserved cysteine through the conserved F or W. The order of the fields is J gene, D gene, clone size, V gene, CDR3 protein, CDR3 DNA. A D gene is named only where the DNA matches it firmly. Rows may omit the clone size; those that give it use once, few, many or a size class.

>TRBJ2-2|-|-|TRBV2
CASISTGRGTGELFF
TGTGCCAGCATTAGTACAGGGAGGGGCACCGGGGAGCTGTTTTTT
>TRBJ1-4|TRBD1|once|TRBV30
CAWSRGQGAQGTNEKLFF
TGTGCCTGGAGTCGGGGACAGGGGGCTCAAGGAACTAATGAAAAACTGTTTTTT
>TRBJ2-1|TRBD2|-|TRBV6-1
CAGARREGYNEQFF
TGTGCCGGCGCCCGGCGGGAGGGGTACAATGAGCAGTTCTTC
>TRBJ1-1|-|once|TRBV15
CATRNQGYTEAFF
TGTGCCACCAGAAACCAGGGTTACACTGAAGCTTTCTTT
>TRBJ1-1|-|-|TRBV27
CASSDSIITEAFF
TGTGCCAGCAGTGACAGTATTATCACTGAAGCTTTCTTT
>TRBJ1-2|TRBD1|-|TRBV7-9
CASSYGTGEYGYTF
TGTGCCAGCAGCTATGGGACAGGGGAGTATGGCTACACCTTC
>TRBJ2-2|-|-|TRBV6-5
CASSYSWAYTGELFF
TGTGCCAGCAGTTACTCGTGGGCATACACCGGGGAGCTGTTTTTT
>TRBJ2-5|TRBD2|once|TRBV27
CASSSPTSGGPETQYF
TGTGCCAGCAGTTCTCCGACTAGCGGGGGGCCGGAGACCCAGTACTTC
>TRBJ1-4|-|-|TRBV9
CASSPARGSEKLFF
TGTGCCAGCAGCCCAGCCAGAGGAAGTGAAAAACTGTTTTTT
>TRBJ2-7|TRBD1|-|TRBV25-1
CASTDRDSSYEQYF
TGTGCCAGCACTGATCGGGACAGCTCCTACGAGCAGTACTTC
>TRBJ1-4|-|-|TRBV19
CASSGREGYATNEKLFF
TGTGCCAGTAGTGGCAGGGAGGGATATGCAACTAATGAAAAACTGTTTTTT
>TRBJ2-7|TRBD2|-|TRBV5-5
CASSTALAEISYEQYF
TGTGCCAGCAGTACCGCCCTAGCGGAGATCTCCTACGAGCAGTACTTC
>TRBJ2-2|TRBD2|-|TRBV27
CASRKSPASGYNTGELFF
TGTGCCAGCAGAAAGTCTCCGGCTAGCGGATATAACACCGGGGAGCTGTTTTTT
>TRBJ2-1|TRBD2|-|TRBV9
CASSVLAGGPENEQFF
TGTGCCAGCAGCGTTTTAGCGGGGGGACCTGAGAATGAGCAGTTCTTC
>TRBJ2-1|-|once|TRBV28
CASSLSLGTGEQFF
TGTGCCAGCAGTTTGAGCTTAGGGACTGGGGAGCAGTTCTTC
>TRBJ2-3|TRBD2|-|TRBV2
CASSPGGLAGGRDTQYF
TGTGCCAGCAGCCCGGGGGGACTAGCGGGGGGGAGAGATACGCAGTATTTT